A selection of T cell receptor beta chains follows, all from one sample in a study of beta chain features in type 1 diabetes. The table came from immunoSEQ multiplex PCR; TCRdb's copy has only in-frame clones and leaves some out. The sample carries some 200,000 clones, 16% recorded once. Sequencing was done on a sample of naive CD4+ T cells from blood. The receptors originated from a man younger than 45 with type 1 diabetes. Both conserved end residues are part of each CDR3. The order of the fields is CDR3 DNA, CDR3 protein, J gene, clone size, D gene, V gene. D genes are given only for firm matches. Clone size is given for some rows only: seen once, a few or many times, or a class if the clone is expanded.

TGTGCCAGCAGTGACTCGAACAGTCCTAAGAACTATGGCTACACCTTC,CASSDSNSPKNYGYTF,TRBJ1-2,.,.,TRBV6-4
TGTGCCTGGAGCTCCGGGACAGGGGGCCAAGAGACCCAGTACTTC,CAWSSGTGGQETQYF,TRBJ2-5,.,TRBD1,TRBV30
TGTGCCAGCAGTGAACCGGGACAGGGAGAAGTAGGAGCTTTCTTT,CASSEPGQGEVGAFF,TRBJ1-1,.,TRBD1,TRBV6-1
TGTGCCACAACTATAGCGGGACAAGATACGCAGTATTTT,CATTIAGQDTQYF,TRBJ2-3,.,TRBD2,TRBV6-5
TGCAGCGTTGTTGGAGACGGGGCAGAGACCCAGTACTTC,CSVVGDGAETQYF,TRBJ2-5,.,.,TRBV29-1
TGCAGTGTCATAGGGCAAGATACGCAGTATTTT,CSVIGQDTQYF,TRBJ2-3,few,.,TRBV20-1
TGCAGCGTCCTTGGCGGGGCTAGAGCCACCGGGGAGCTGTTTTTT,CSVLGGARATGELFF,TRBJ2-2,few,.,TRBV29-1
TGCAGCGTTCCCCTCGACAGCCTCCTCTATGGCTACACCTTC,CSVPLDSLLYGYTF,TRBJ1-2,.,.,TRBV29-1
TGTGCCAGCAGCCCGGGGTACCTAGCGGGAGGTAATCGAGACGAGCAGTACTTC,CASSPGYLAGGNRDEQYF,TRBJ2-7,few,TRBD2,TRBV13
TGTGCCAGCAGCTGGACAGGTTACAATGAGCAGTTCTTC,CASSWTGYNEQFF,TRBJ2-1,.,TRBD1,TRBV7-9
TGTGCCAGCAGCGCCCGTCGCTCTGGGGCCAACGTCCTGACTTTC,CASSARRSGANVLTF,TRBJ2-6,few,.,TRBV7-2